The rows below give T cell receptor beta chains drawn from one sample of a study of shared clonotypes between healthy human individuals. The protocol was immunoSEQ multiplex PCR, while the TCRdb copy is restricted to in-frame clones and leaves out a portion. In the table there are roughly 2.2 million clones, about 90% of which are singletons. Material: naive CD4+ T cells from PBMCs. The receptors derive from a man between 18 and 35 years old in good health. Some clones in this sample may be carry-over from other donors' samples. Each CDR3 is given with its conserved first and last residue. Fields, in order: J gene, D gene, V gene, clone size, CDR3 protein, CDR3 DNA. D genes are given only for firm matches. The size field is filled for only some rows; it gives once, few, many or a size class.

J: TRBJ2-7; D: .; V: TRBV2; size: .; CDR3: CASSGSGQPTYEQYF; DNA: TGTGCCAGCAGTGGATCTGGCCAACCTACCTACGAGCAGTACTTC
J: TRBJ2-5; D: .; V: TRBV10-3; size: .; CDR3: CAISESSRTQETQYF; DNA: TGTGCCATCAGTGAGTCTTCGCGGACACAAGAGACCCAGTACTTC
J: TRBJ2-7; D: .; V: TRBV5-1; size: .; CDR3: CASSYNQGSSYEQYF; DNA: TGCGCCAGCAGCTACAACCAGGGGAGCTCCTACGAGCAGTACTTC
J: TRBJ2-3; D: .; V: TRBV7-9; size: .; CDR3: CASSLAGAGGDTQYF; DNA: TGTGCCAGCAGCTTAGCAGGGGCCGGTGGGGATACGCAGTATTTT
J: TRBJ2-2; D: .; V: TRBV6-4; size: .; CDR3: CASRGQVGGAGELFF; DNA: TGTGCCAGCCGAGGACAGGTGGGAGGCGCCGGGGAGCTGTTTTTT
J: TRBJ2-1; D: TRBD2; V: TRBV7-8; size: .; CDR3: CASSLRRESGNEQFF; DNA: TGTGCCAGCAGCTTAAGGCGGGAGAGCGGGAATGAGCAGTTCTTC
J: TRBJ2-6; D: TRBD2; V: TRBV19; size: .; CDR3: CASSIDGSGRAGANVLTF; DNA: TGTGCCAGTAGTATAGACGGTAGCGGGAGGGCTGGGGCCAACGTCCTGACTTTC
J: TRBJ2-3; D: TRBD1; V: TRBV19; size: .; CDR3: CASSIAGTDTRGYF; DNA: TGTGCCAGTAGTATAGCCGGGACAGACACCCGGGGGTATTTT
J: TRBJ2-7; D: TRBD1; V: TRBV11-2; size: .; CDR3: CASSGRQGSSYEQYF; DNA: TGTGCCAGCAGCGGGAGACAGGGCAGCTCCTACGAGCAGTACTTC
J: TRBJ1-3; D: .; V: TRBV28; size: .; CDR3: CASSLWGAGTGNTIYF; DNA: TGTGCCAGCAGTTTATGGGGAGCAGGGACTGGAAACACCATATATTTT
J: TRBJ2-2; D: TRBD2; V: TRBV5-5; size: .; CDR3: CASSLTGTSGAGELFF; DNA: TGTGCCAGCAGCTTGACCGGGACTAGCGGGGCTGGGGAGCTGTTTTTT
J: TRBJ1-4; D: TRBD1; V: TRBV18; size: .; CDR3: CASSPDRGEKLFF; DNA: TGTGCCAGCTCACCGGACAGGGGTGAAAAACTGTTTTTT
J: TRBJ1-2; D: .; V: TRBV28; size: .; CDR3: CASSLINYGYTF; DNA: TGTGCCAGCAGTTTGATTAACTATGGCTACACCTTC
J: TRBJ2-3; D: .; V: TRBV14; size: .; CDR3: CASSLLRDPSTDTQYF; DNA: TGTGCCAGCAGCCTCCTCCGGGACCCAAGCACAGATACGCAGTATTTT
J: TRBJ2-3; D: TRBD2; V: TRBV28; size: .; CDR3: CASRTSGSTDTQYF; DNA: TGTGCCAGCAGGACTAGCGGGAGCACAGATACGCAGTATTTT
J: TRBJ2-7; D: TRBD2; V: TRBV28; size: .; CDR3: CASSTRLAGVYEQYF; DNA: TGTGCCAGCAGTACCCGACTAGCGGGAGTCTACGAGCAGTACTTC
J: TRBJ2-7; D: TRBD2; V: TRBV7-2; size: .; CDR3: CASSLGRGGYEQYF; DNA: TGTGCCAGCAGCTTAGGGCGGGGGGGCTACGAGCAGTACTTC
J: TRBJ1-4; D: TRBD1; V: TRBV6-6; size: few; CDR3: CASQDRGVEKLFF; DNA: TGTGCCAGCCAGGACAGGGGGGTTGAAAAACTGTTTTTT
J: TRBJ2-7; D: TRBD2; V: TRBV5-6; size: .; CDR3: CASSPLGTSGTYEQYF; DNA: TGTGCCAGCAGCCCCCTCGGGACTAGCGGTACCTACGAGCAGTACTTC
J: TRBJ2-2; D: TRBD2; V: TRBV5-4; size: .; CDR3: CASSSLGASGSTGELFF; DNA: TGTGCCAGCAGCTCACTAGGTGCGAGCGGGAGTACCGGGGAGCTGTTTTTT
J: TRBJ2-5; D: TRBD1; V: TRBV9; size: .; CDR3: CASSVQGTAEETQYF; DNA: TGTGCCAGCAGCGTACAAGGGACAGCTGAAGAGACCCAGTACTTC
J: TRBJ2-2; D: .; V: TRBV7-9; size: .; CDR3: CASSSPGQGNTGELFF; DNA: TGTGCCAGCAGCTCCCCGGGGCAGGGAAACACCGGGGAGCTGTTTTTT
J: TRBJ2-1; D: .; V: TRBV5-4; size: .; CDR3: CASSSGTPPYNEQFF; DNA: TGTGCCAGCAGCTCGGGGACTCCTCCGTACAATGAGCAGTTCTTC
J: TRBJ1-1; D: .; V: TRBV6-1; size: .; CDR3: CASSERAHTEAFF; DNA: TGTGCCAGCAGTGAAAGGGCACACACTGAAGCTTTCTTT
J: TRBJ2-1; D: .; V: TRBV11-2; size: .; CDR3: CASSLSGRYNEQFF; DNA: TGTGCCAGCAGCTTATCCGGGAGATACAATGAGCAGTTCTTC
J: TRBJ2-5; D: TRBD2; V: TRBV7-9; size: .; CDR3: CASSQLAGGVQETQYF; DNA: TGTGCCAGCAGCCAACTAGCGGGAGGGGTCCAAGAGACCCAGTACTTC
J: TRBJ2-2; D: .; V: TRBV7-2; size: .; CDR3: CASSLWTANTGELFF; DNA: TGTGCCAGCAGCCTATGGACAGCGAACACCGGGGAGCTGTTTTTT
J: TRBJ2-3; D: TRBD2; V: TRBV5-8; size: .; CDR3: CASSPGLAGSTDTQYF; DNA: TGTGCCAGCAGCCCGGGACTAGCGGGGAGCACAGATACGCAGTATTTT
J: TRBJ2-3; D: .; V: TRBV21-1; size: .; CDR3: CASSNVPSGRTDTQYF; DNA: TGTGCCAGCAGCAATGTTCCTAGCGGGAGGACAGATACGCAGTATTTT
J: TRBJ2-5; D: .; V: TRBV18; size: .; CDR3: CASSPWAGLQETQYF; DNA: TGTGCCAGCTCACCATGGGCGGGCCTCCAAGAGACCCAGTACTTC
J: TRBJ1-3; D: .; V: TRBV7-2; size: .; CDR3: CASSLEYWGNTIYF; DNA: TGTGCCAGCAGCTTAGAGTATTGGGGAAACACCATATATTTT
J: TRBJ2-7; D: TRBD2; V: TRBV29-1; size: .; CDR3: CSVGEGWTGRGGEQYF; DNA: TGCAGCGTCGGGGAGGGTTGGACGGGAAGGGGCGGCGAGCAGTACTTC